A single sample gave rise to the 21 T cell receptor beta chains below, sequenced in a study of control samples from healthy donors and cancer patients. The table came from immunoSEQ multiplex PCR; TCRdb's copy has only in-frame clones and leaves some out. Here the sample spans 150,000 to 200,000 clones, roughly 91% being singletons. The sample taken for sequencing was blood. The receptors here all came from a woman aged 25 to 39 in good health.

Note on this clone: Distinct nucleotide sequences in the sample also encode this CDR3. V usage is TRBV5-1 and J usage is TRBJ1-5; tentatively, D is TRBD1 (6 bases). Trimming shortened V by 2 bases and J by 2 bases, and 8 bases separated the two germline ends. This CDR3 contains 14 residues. Germline assignment: CDR1 SGHRS and CDR2 YFSETQ. CDR3 sequence reads: CASSLGGGNQPQHF. The CDR3 coding sequence is TGCGCCAGCAGCTTAGGGGGGGGCAATCAGCCCCAGCATTTT.

This chain links TRBV23-1 with TRBJ2-7, with D perhaps TRBD1 or TRBD2 (5 bases each). TRBV23-1 is recorded as an ORF, its role being uncertain. The CDR3 totals 11 residues. The V gene lost 7 bases and the J gene lost 6 bases, with 10 bases spanning the gap. This CDR3 reads CASTPGAEQYF. The CDR3, as DNA: TGCGCCAGCACCCCCGGGGCCGAGCAGTACTTC.

Only one count was recorded for this clone. This sequence joins TRBV7-3 and TRBJ2-5, with D maybe TRBD1 (7 bases). Germline CDR1 is SGHTA and CDR2 is FQGTGA. Trimming took 5 bases from V and 1 from J, leaving 14 bases between them. The CDR3 is made up of 15 amino acids. The CDR3 coding sequence is TGTGCCAGCAGCCCCCAGGGGGGCCTCCAAGAGACCCAGTACTTC. This translates into CASSPQGGLQETQYF.

This clone was recorded once. The chain links TRBV4-2 to TRBJ1-6; no firm D call. Trimming took off 2 bases at V and 12 bases at J, with 11 bases between the two ends. CDR3 length: 13 residues. Germline CDR1 is LGHNA and CDR2 is YNFKEQ. CDR3 in amino acids: CASSQLPHQPLHF. The CDR3 nucleotides read TGTGCCAGCAGCCAATTACCACATCAACCCCTCCACTTT.

This chain uses TRBV18 with TRBJ2-7; 8 bases are a match to TRBD1. V shed 2 bases, J shed 4 bases, and the junction held 1 base outside the gene matches. Per germline, CDR1 KGHSH and CDR2 LQKENI. This CDR3 has 13 amino acids. The DNA for the CDR3 is TGTGCCAGCTCACCAAGGACAGGGTACGAGCAGTACTTC. This encodes CASSPRTGYEQYF.

V gene TRBV6-5 combines with J gene TRBJ1-1, with a weak D call TRBD1 (5 bases). CDR1 MNHEY and CDR2 SVGAGI come from the germline V gene. This CDR3 is 13 amino acids long. Trimming left V 4 bases short and J 1 base short, with 7 bases between. The CDR3 bases are TGTGCCAGCAGTTGGGACCAGAACACTGAAGCTTTCTTT. This sequence encodes CASSWDQNTEAFF.

The chain is built from TRBV6-4 and TRBJ2-2; D may be TRBD2 (6 bases). V lost 10 bases and J 0 bases, leaving 12 bases between the germline ends. This CDR3 contains 14 residues. Germline CDR1 MRHNA, CDR2 SNTAGT. CDR3 in amino acids: CANLAAPNTGELFF. The CDR3 DNA follows: TGTGCCAACTTAGCGGCGCCGAACACCGGGGAGCTGTTTTTT.

This chain uses TRBV6-5 with TRBJ2-1; unclear D gene. CDR1 is MNHEY and CDR2 is SVGAGI in the germline V gene. This CDR3 comprises 13 residues. Trimming left V 1 base short and J 1 base short, with 2 bases between. CDR3 in DNA: TGTGCCAGCAGTTACTTTTCCTACAATGAGCAGTTCTTC. This gives the protein CASSYFSYNEQFF.

This clone was counted once. The V call is TRBV28, the J call TRBJ1-5, with TRBD1 matching 8 bases. Per germline, CDR1 MDHEN and CDR2 SYDVKM. The CDR3 has 13 residues. J was trimmed by 5 bases and V by 8 bases; bases with no gene match: 5. The CDR3 nucleotides read TGTGCCAGCGGGGACAGGCCCGATCAGCCCCAGCATTTT. It yields the protein CASGDRPDQPQHF.

The chain couples TRBV6-5 to TRBJ1-2, with D perhaps TRBD1 (6 bases). The V gene's germline CDR1 is MNHEY and CDR2 SVGAGI. The CDR3 is 12 residues long. The ends were cut back, 7 bases at V and 5 bases at J, with 11 bases in the middle. The chain's CDR3 is CASTRGGYGYTF. The DNA for the CDR3 is TGTGCCAGCACTAGGGGGGGGTATGGCTACACCTTC.

The chain joins TRBV3-1 (or the pseudogene TRBV3-2) to TRBJ1-6; perhaps TRBD1 as D (6 bases). Per germline, CDR1 LGHDT and CDR2 YNNKEL (reference sequence). Trimming removed 4 bases from V and 5 bases from J, with 12 bases in between. The CDR3 consists of 15 residues. DNA for the CDR3: TGTGCCAGCAGCCGAGAGACAGGAAATAATTCACCCCTCCACTTT. Residues: CASSRETGNNSPLHF.

The chain combines TRBV5-6 with TRBJ1-5; 10 bases map to TRBD1. Germline V gene lookup returns CDR1 SGHDT and CDR2 YYEEEE. Trimming removed 4 bases from V and 7 bases from J; junction bases left unmatched: 2. CDR3 size: 13 residues. The CDR3 bases are TGTGCCAGCAGCGACAGGGGGCGGCAGCCCCAGCATTTT. It translates to CASSDRGRQPQHF. The full variable domain, its missing parts supplied by reference TRBV5-6 and TRBJ1-5, is DAGVTQSPTHLIKTRGQQVTLRCSPKSGHDTVSWYQQALGQGPQFIFQYYEEEERQRGNFPDRFSGHQFPNYSSELNVNALLLGDSALYLCASSDRGRQPQHFGDGTRLSIL.

V and J are TRBV28 and TRBJ1-5; 7 bases are shared with TRBD1. Germline values: CDR1 MDHEN, CDR2 SYDVKM. The CDR3 extends over 14 amino acids. V trimming: 7 bases; J trimming: 7 bases; junction bases outside the gene matches: 10. CDR3: CASNFYRGAQPQHF. CDR3 DNA sequence: TGTGCCAGCAACTTCTACAGGGGCGCGCAGCCCCAGCATTTT.

The chain is built from TRBV29-1 and TRBJ1-2; 7 bases are a match to TRBD1. Germline V gene sequence: CDR1 SQVTM, CDR2 ANQGSEA. With V trimmed by 4 bases and J by 3 bases, 5 bases remained unmatched. This CDR3 has 13 residues. This CDR3 reads CSVGRQGHYGYTF. For the CDR3, the DNA is TGCAGCGTTGGGCGACAGGGCCACTATGGCTACACCTTC.

This chain joins TRBV3-1 (or the pseudogene TRBV3-2) and TRBJ2-7; TRBD2 aligns across 11 bases. The germline V gene has CDR1 LGHDT and CDR2 YNNKEL (reference sequence). V gave up 6 bases and J gave up 2 bases; unmatched junction bases: 6. CDR3 length: 15 residues. CDR3 region: CASSHTSGRTYEQYF. DNA of the CDR3: TGTGCCAGCAGTCACACTAGCGGGAGAACCTACGAGCAGTACTTC.

The V gene is TRBV28, the J gene TRBJ1-5; D gene unclear. CDR3 length: 12 amino acids. Trimming shortened V by 2 bases and J by 7 bases, and 6 bases separated the two germline ends. The germline gives CDR1 MDHEN, CDR2 SYDVKM. The DNA for the CDR3 is TGTGCCAGCAGTTTACCCCGACAGCCCCAGCATTTT. Translating it yields CASSLPRQPQHF.

This chain connects TRBV2 to TRBJ2-7, with 10 bases identical to TRBD1. This CDR3 is 15 amino acids long. V dropped 7 bases and J dropped 0; count of bases not matched to a gene: 6. Looked up from germline, CDR1 is SNHLY and CDR2 is FYNNEI. The CDR3 reads CASIQGQGPSYEQYF. The DNA of the CDR3 is TGTGCCAGCATCCAGGGACAGGGGCCCTCCTACGAGCAGTACTTC.

V usage is TRBV6-5 and J usage is TRBJ2-5, with TRBD2 matching 9 bases. This CDR3 contains 14 residues. In germline, CDR1 is MNHEY, CDR2 SVGAGI. With 6 bases clipped from V and 2 bases from J, the junction kept 4 bases outside the gene matches. The CDR3 region has the DNA TGTGCCAGCAGAGGACTAGCGCTGCAAGAGACCCAGTACTTC. Translated, it gives CASRGLALQETQYF.

The CDR3 bases are TGTGCCAGCAGCTCCCGGACTAGCGGGAGGGGCACAGATACGCAGTATTTT. Amino acids: CASSSRTSGRGTDTQYF. The chain uses TRBV7-2 and TRBJ2-3; 15 nucleotides match TRBD2. The V and J ends lost 4 bases and 1 base, in that order; junction bases with no gene match: 3. Germline-derived CDR1 and CDR2 are SGHTA and FQGNSA. The length of the CDR3 is 17 residues. Complete variable domain (other parts from reference TRBV7-2 and TRBJ2-3): GAGVSQSPSNKVTEKGKDVELRCDPISGHTALYWYRQSLGQGLEFLIYFQGNSAPDKSGLPSDRFSAERTGGSVSTLTIQRTQQEDSAVYLCASSSRTSGRGTDTQYFGPGTRLTVL.

This clone was observed once. J is TRBJ2-1 and V is TRBV6-5; 9 bases are a match to TRBD2. Losses at the gene ends were 3 bases for V and 4 bases for J; bases not matched to a gene: 4. The CDR3 length is 15 residues. The germline gives CDR1 MNHEY, CDR2 SVGAGI. The DNA for the CDR3 is TGTGCCAGCAGTTATAGGCGGGGGGGATACAATGAGCAGTTCTTC. Protein sequence: CASSYRRGGYNEQFF.

DNA of the CDR3: TGTGCCAGCTTTGTAGACTACGAGCAGTACTTC. Amino acids: CASFVDYEQYF. The chain couples TRBV2 to TRBJ2-7; D gene uncertain. Trimming cost V 8 bases and J 3 bases, with 8 bases left between them. CDR1 SNHLY and CDR2 FYNNEI come from the germline V gene. CDR3 length: 11 residues.